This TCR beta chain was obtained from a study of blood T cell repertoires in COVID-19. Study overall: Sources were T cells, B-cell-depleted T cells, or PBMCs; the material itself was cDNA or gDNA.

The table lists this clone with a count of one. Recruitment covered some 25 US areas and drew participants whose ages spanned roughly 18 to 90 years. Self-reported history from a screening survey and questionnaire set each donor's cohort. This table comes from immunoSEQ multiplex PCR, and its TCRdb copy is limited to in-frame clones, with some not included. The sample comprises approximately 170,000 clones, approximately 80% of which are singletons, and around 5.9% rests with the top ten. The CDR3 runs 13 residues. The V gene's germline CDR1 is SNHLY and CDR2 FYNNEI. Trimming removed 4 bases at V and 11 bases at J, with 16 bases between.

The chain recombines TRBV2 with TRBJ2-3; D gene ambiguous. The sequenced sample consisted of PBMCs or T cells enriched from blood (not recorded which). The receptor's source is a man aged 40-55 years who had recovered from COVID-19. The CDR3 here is CASSVFIRDLQYF. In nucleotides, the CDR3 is TGTGCCAGCAGTGTCTTTATCCGAGATCTGCAGTATTTT.